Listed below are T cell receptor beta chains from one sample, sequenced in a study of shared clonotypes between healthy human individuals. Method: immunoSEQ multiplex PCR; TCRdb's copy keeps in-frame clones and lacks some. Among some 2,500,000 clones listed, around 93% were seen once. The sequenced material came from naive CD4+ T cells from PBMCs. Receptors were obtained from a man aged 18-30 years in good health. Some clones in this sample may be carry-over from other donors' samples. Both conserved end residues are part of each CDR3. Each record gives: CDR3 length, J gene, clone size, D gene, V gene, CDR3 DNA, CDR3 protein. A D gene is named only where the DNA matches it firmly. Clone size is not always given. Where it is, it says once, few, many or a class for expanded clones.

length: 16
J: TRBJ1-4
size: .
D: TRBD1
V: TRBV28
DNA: TGTGCCAGCAGACTGATGGGGGACAGCGGTAATGAAAAACTGTTTTTT
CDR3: CASRLMGDSGNEKLFF

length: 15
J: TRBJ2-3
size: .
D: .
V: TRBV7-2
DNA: TGTGCCAGCAGCCGCTTAGGAGGCCCCACAGATACGCAGTATTTT
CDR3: CASSRLGGPTDTQYF

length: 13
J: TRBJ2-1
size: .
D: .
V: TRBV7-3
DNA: TGTGCCAGCAGCTACCTGGCCGGCAATGAGCAGTTCTTC
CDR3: CASSYLAGNEQFF

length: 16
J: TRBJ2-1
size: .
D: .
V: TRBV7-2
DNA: TGTGCCAGCAGCTTATCCGCCTCCCAAGCCTACAATGAGCAGTTCTTC
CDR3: CASSLSASQAYNEQFF

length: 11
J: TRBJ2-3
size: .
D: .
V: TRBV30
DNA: TGTGCCTGGAGTGTTTCGGGGTCCCGGTATTTT
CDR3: CAWSVSGSRYF

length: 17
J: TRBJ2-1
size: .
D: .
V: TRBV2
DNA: TGTGCCAGCAGGGCCCGGGGTCTAGCGTATCCCTACAATGAGCAGTTCTTC
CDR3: CASRARGLAYPYNEQFF

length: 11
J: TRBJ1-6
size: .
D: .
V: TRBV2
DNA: TGTGCCAGCTTGCGTAATTCACCCCTCCACTTT
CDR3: CASLRNSPLHF

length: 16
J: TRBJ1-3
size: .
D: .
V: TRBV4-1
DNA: TGCGCCAGCAGCCAAGGTTACGTCTCGGCTGGAAACACCATATATTTT
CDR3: CASSQGYVSAGNTIYF

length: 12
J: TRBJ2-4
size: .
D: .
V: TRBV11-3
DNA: TGTGCCAGCAGTTCGGACAGAAACATTCAGTACTTC
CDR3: CASSSDRNIQYF

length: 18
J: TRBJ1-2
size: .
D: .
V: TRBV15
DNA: TGTGCCACCAGCAGAGATCGGGGCAGGGACCTCACTAACTATGGCTACACCTTC
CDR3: CATSRDRGRDLTNYGYTF

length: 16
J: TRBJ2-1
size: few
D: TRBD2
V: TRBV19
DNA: TGTGCCAGTAGCCTGAGCGGGACGCGTACCTACAATGAGCAGTTCTTC
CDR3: CASSLSGTRTYNEQFF

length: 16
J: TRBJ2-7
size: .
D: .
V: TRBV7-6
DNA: TGTGCCAGCAGCGCCCTTATAGGGGGGGGGCCCTACGAGCAGTACTTC
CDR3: CASSALIGGGPYEQYF